This record covers a single T cell receptor beta chain. The sample comes from a study of control samples from healthy donors and cancer patients. Measured with immunoSEQ multiplex PCR; TCRdb has only the in-frame clones, and not every one. In the table there are 130,000 or so clones, more than 80% of which are singletons. Germline-derived CDR1 and CDR2 are SGHAT and FQNNGV. V lost 4 bases and J lost 2, with 15 bases in between. The CDR3 totals 15 residues. The sample comprised blood. The clonotype was recovered from a man aged 40-49 years in good health. The J gene is TRBJ2-7, the V gene TRBV11-2; the D gene is possibly TRBD1 (6 bases). The CDR3 region is CASSSYGTLTYEQYF. DNA of the CDR3: TGTGCCAGCAGCTCCTACGGGACACTTACCTACGAGCAGTACTTC.